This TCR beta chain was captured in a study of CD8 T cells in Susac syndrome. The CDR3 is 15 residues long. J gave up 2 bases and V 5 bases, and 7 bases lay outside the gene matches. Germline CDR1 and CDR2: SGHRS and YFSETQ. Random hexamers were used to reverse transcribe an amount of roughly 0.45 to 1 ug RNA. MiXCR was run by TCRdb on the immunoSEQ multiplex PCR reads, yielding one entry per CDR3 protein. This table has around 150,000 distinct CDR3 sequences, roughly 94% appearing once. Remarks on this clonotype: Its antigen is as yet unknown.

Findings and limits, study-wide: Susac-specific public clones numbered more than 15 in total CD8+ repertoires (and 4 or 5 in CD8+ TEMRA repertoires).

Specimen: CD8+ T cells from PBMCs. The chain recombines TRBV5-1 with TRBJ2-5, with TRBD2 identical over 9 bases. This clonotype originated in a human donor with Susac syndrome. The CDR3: CASSGSGSIQETQYF. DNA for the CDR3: TGCGCCAGCAGTGGTAGCGGGAGTATTCAAGAGACCCAGTACTTC.